This TCR beta chain was obtained from a study of blood T cells in healthy people across ages. Using a J-beta primer mix together with a sample-barcoded 5' primer, a second PCR was run for roughly 7 to 11 cycles. TCRdb re-called the 5' RACE reads through MiXCR, storing one row per CDR3 protein. The sample yields hundreds of thousands of distinct CDR3 sequences, roughly 35% seen once. Trimming shortened V by 5 bases and J by 9 bases, and 11 bases separated the two germline ends. Germline loops: CDR1 DFQATT, CDR2 SNEGSKA (reference sequence). The CDR3 contains 11 residues. Source material: blood. The receptor's source is a man younger than 30 in good health. V and J are TRBV20-1 and TRBJ2-1; TRBD2 is a possible D gene (6 bases). Written as DNA, the CDR3 is TGCAGTGCTTTGGCCGGGAGTGAGCAGTTCTTC. Amino acid sequence: CSALAGSEQFF.